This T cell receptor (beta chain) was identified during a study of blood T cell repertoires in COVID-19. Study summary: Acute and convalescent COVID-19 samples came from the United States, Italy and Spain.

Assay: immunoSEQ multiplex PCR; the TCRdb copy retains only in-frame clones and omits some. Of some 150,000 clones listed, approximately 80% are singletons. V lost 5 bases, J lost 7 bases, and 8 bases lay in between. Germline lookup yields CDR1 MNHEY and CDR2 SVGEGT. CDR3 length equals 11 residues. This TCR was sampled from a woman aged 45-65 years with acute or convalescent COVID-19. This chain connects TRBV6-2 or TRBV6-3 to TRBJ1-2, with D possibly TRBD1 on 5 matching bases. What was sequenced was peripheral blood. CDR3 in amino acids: CASSHTGGYTF. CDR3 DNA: TGTGCCAGCAGTCATACAGGTGGCTACACCTTC.